The present TCR beta chain was sequenced within a study of T-cell reconstitution after alpha-beta-depleted transplantation in children. Deletions cut 4 bases from V and 4 bases from J, with 21 bases between. The CDR3 has 17 amino acids. Germline V gene lookup returns CDR1 KGHDR and CDR2 SFDVKD. Library preparation (for TCRbeta) was performed with unique molecular identifiers. TCRdb itself ran the PCR reads through MiXCR, one entry per CDR3 protein. The sample has about 400,000 distinct CDR3 sequences, around 20% seen once. The origin of this receptor is a human donor who donated a stem cell graft to a child with acute myeloid leukemia. Specimen: PBMCs from the stem cell graft donor, collected from the stem cell graft. The V call is TRBV24-1, the J call TRBJ2-5; a possible D gene is TRBD1 (6 bases). CDR3 sequence (DNA): TGTGCCACCAGTGACTCCAACCGCGACAGGCAGAGAGAGACCCAGTACTTC. It is translated as CATSDSNRDRQRETQYF.